The clone carrying this T cell receptor (beta chain) was counted a few times. The CDR3 length is 14 residues. The V end was cut by 5 bases, the J end by 2 bases, with 13 bases between. CDR1 and CDR2 from the germline V gene are MNHEY and SVGAGI. The data were taken from a study of blood T cell repertoires in COVID-19. Study-wide context: Acute-phase and convalescent COVID-19 samples originated in the United States, Italy and Spain. T cells, B-cell-depleted T cells, or PBMCs supplied cDNA or gDNA.

The cohort comprised adults aged 18 to 89 years residing in approximately 25 US areas. Participant-given clinical history determined each cohort assignment. Sequenced by immunoSEQ multiplex PCR; TCRdb stores in-frame clones only, minus some. The table lists about 280,000 clones, 85% to 90% of them singletons. Sequencing was done on a sample of PBMCs or T cells enriched from blood (not recorded which). The rearrangement joins TRBV6-5 to TRBJ2-7, with D possibly matching TRBD2 (5 bases). The TCR comes from a woman aged 18-29 years with acute COVID-19. CDR3 nucleotides: TGTGCCAGCAGTCCCCCCGGACTGGCCTACGAGCAGTACTTC. It encodes CASSPPGLAYEQYF.